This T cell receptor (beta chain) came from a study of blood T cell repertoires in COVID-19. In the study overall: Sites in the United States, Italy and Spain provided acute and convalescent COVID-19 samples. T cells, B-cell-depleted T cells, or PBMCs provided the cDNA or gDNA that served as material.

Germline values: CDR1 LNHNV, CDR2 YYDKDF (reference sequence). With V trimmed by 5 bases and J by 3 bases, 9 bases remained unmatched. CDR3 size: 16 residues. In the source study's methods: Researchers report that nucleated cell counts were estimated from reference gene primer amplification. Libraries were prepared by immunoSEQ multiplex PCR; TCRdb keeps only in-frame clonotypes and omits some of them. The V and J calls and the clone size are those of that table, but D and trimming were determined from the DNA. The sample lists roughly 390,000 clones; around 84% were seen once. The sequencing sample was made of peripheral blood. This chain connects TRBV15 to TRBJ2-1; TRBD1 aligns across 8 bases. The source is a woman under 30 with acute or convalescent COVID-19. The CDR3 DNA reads TGTGCCACCAGCGGGTACGTACAGGGGGACTACAATGAGCAGTTCTTC. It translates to CATSGYVQGDYNEQFF.